Described below is a single TCR beta chain sequence and its context. Clones were read by immunoSEQ multiplex PCR, and TCRdb kept only the in-frame ones, dropping some. The sample comprises approximately 380,000 clones, about nine tenths of which are singletons, and 0.7% to 0.95% rests with the top ten. The CDR3 covers 16 residues. Germline V gene lookup returns CDR1 KGHSH and CDR2 LQKENI. Trimming stripped 2 bases from V and 3 bases from J, with 15 bases between. This record comes from a study of blood T cell repertoires in COVID-19. This receptor was taken from a woman aged 40 to 55 who had been exposed to COVID-19. The sequencing input was PBMCs or T cells enriched from blood (not recorded which). This chain links TRBV18 with TRBJ2-3; a weak D match, TRBD1 (6 bases). CDR3 residues: CASSPLGTGPTDTQYF. In DNA, the CDR3 is TGTGCCAGCTCACCATTAGGTACAGGGCCAACAGATACGCAGTATTTT.